Shown below are 16 T cell receptor beta chains from a single sample sequenced in a study of beta chain features in type 1 diabetes. What was sequenced were expressed TCRB transcripts, since all of the isolated RNA had been reverse transcribed. Clones were read by immunoSEQ multiplex PCR, and TCRdb kept only the in-frame ones, dropping some. In the table there are 360,000 or so clones, 15% to 20% of which are singletons. Sequencing was done on a sample of naive CD4+ T cells from blood. The receptors were gathered from a woman between 18 and 30 years old in good health.

This clone appeared a few times. This sequence joins TRBV2 and TRBJ2-1; D not resolved. The CDR3 is 14 amino acids. The germline CDR1 and CDR2 sequences are SNHLY and FYNNEI. Trimming took off 4 bases at V and 3 bases at J, with 10 bases between the two ends. The CDR3 DNA reads TGTGCCAGCAGTGGATTGGGCAGCTACAATGAGCAGTTCTTC. Its translation is CASSGLGSYNEQFF.

The chain combines TRBV30 with TRBJ1-5, with D tentatively TRBD1 (5 bases). V was pared by 2 bases and J by 4 bases, with 6 bases between. The length of the CDR3 is 12 residues. The germline V gene has CDR1 GTSNPN and CDR2 SVGIG (reference sequence). CDR3 sequence: CAWSKGNQPQHF. In DNA, the CDR3 is TGTGCCTGGAGTAAGGGGAATCAGCCCCAGCATTTT.

V and J are TRBV29-1 and TRBJ1-1, with D uncertain. V lost 3 bases and J lost 0, with 8 bases in between. CDR3 length: 13 residues. CDR1 SQVTM and CDR2 ANQGSEA come from the germline V gene. Here the CDR3 reads CSVDTDLNTEAFF. DNA of the CDR3: TGCAGCGTTGACACGGACTTGAACACTGAAGCTTTCTTT.

This clone showed up just a few times. The V and J genes are TRBV5-1 and TRBJ2-7, with a possible D match to TRBD2 (6 bases). The V gene's germline CDR1 is SGHRS and CDR2 YFSETQ. The CDR3 contains 16 residues. V was pared by 0 bases and J by 0 bases, with 13 bases between. CDR3 region: CASSLAPGVGSYEQYF. The CDR3 DNA reads TGCGCCAGCAGCTTGGCCCCGGGGGTGGGCTCCTACGAGCAGTACTTC.

This clone was seen only a few times. The chain joins TRBV15 to TRBJ1-6; D unclear. The germline CDR1 and CDR2 sequences are LNHNV and YYDKDF (reference sequence). There are 15 residues in the CDR3. The V end was cut by 5 bases, the J end by 7 bases, with 15 bases between. The DNA of the CDR3 is TGTGCCACCAGCTACCGGGCTAGCGACAATTCACCCCTCCACTTT. It yields the protein CATSYRASDNSPLHF.

This clone was picked up a small number of times. V usage is TRBV25-1 and J usage is TRBJ2-1; tentatively, D is TRBD2 (6 bases). V lost 4 bases and J lost 3, with 10 bases in between. CDR1 and CDR2 from the germline V gene are MGHDK and SYGVNS. The length of the CDR3 is 14 residues. The CDR3 region has the DNA TGTGCCAGCAGTGGGGTGACTAGCTACAATGAGCAGTTCTTC. This codes for CASSGVTSYNEQFF.

The V gene is TRBV5-1, the J gene TRBJ2-3; no clear D. The CDR3 is made up of 16 amino acids. With 4 bases removed from V and 1 base from J, the gap between germline ends came to 16 bases. Germline V gene lookup returns CDR1 SGHRS and CDR2 YFSETQ. The CDR3 spells CASSRPTQSGTDTQYF. In DNA form, the CDR3 reads TGCGCCAGCAGCCGCCCCACGCAAAGCGGCACAGATACGCAGTATTTT.

The CDR3 DNA is TGCGCCAGCAGCCAAGATCCATGGAGGGAGCTTGCCAAAAACATTCAGTACTTC. Amino acid sequence: CASSQDPWRELAKNIQYF. The gene calls are TRBV4-1 and TRBJ2-4; D perhaps matches TRBD2 (6 bases). Per the germline V gene, CDR1 is MGHRA and CDR2 is YSYEKL. The CDR3 length is 18 residues. The V and J ends lost 0 bases and 1 base respectively, with 16 bases between them.

The gene calls are TRBV19 and TRBJ1-5, with 9 bases identical to TRBD1. CDR1 and CDR2 from the germline V gene are LNHDA and SQIVND (reference sequence). The CDR3 consists of 14 residues. With 5 bases clipped from V and 6 bases from J, the junction kept 5 bases outside the gene matches. The CDR3 DNA reads as TGTGCCAGTAGTGAACAGGGGGCGCCTCAGCCCCAGCATTTT. Protein product: CASSEQGAPQPQHF.

V and J are TRBV5-1 and TRBJ2-5, with 8 positions matching TRBD2. The trim removed 2 bases at V and 5 bases at J, leaving 14 bases unmatched. The V gene's germline CDR1 is SGHRS and CDR2 YFSETQ. This CDR3 has 17 amino acids. CDR3: CASSFRDPGAGAETQYF. The CDR3, as DNA: TGCGCCAGCAGCTTTAGGGACCCCGGAGCGGGAGCGGAGACCCAGTACTTC.

V is TRBV5-4 and J is TRBJ1-1, with TRBD1 as a possible D gene (5 bases). The CDR3 loop spans 13 amino acids. The germline gives CDR1 SGHNT, CDR2 YYREEE (reference sequence). V was trimmed by 1 base and J by 7 bases, leaving 11 bases between them. CDR3 sequence reads: CASSLKGLHEAFF. For the CDR3, the DNA is TGTGCCAGCAGCTTGAAGGGGCTCCATGAAGCTTTCTTT. The variable domain in full, completed from reference TRBV5-4 and TRBJ1-1, reads ETGVTQSPTHLIKTRGQQVTLRCSSQSGHNTVSWYQQALGQGPQFIFQYYREEENGRGNFPPRFSGLQFPNYSSELNVNALELDDSALYLCASSLKGLHEAFFGQGTRLTVV.

This clone was seen more than once but under ten times. The chain carries TRBV7-2 and TRBJ1-1; no definite D call. V was shortened by 5 bases and J by 1 base, with 5 bases between the two germline ends. The germline CDR1 and CDR2 sequences are SGHTA and FQGNSA. The CDR3 extends over 12 amino acids. This chain's CDR3 is CASSPRNTEAFF. In DNA form, the CDR3 reads TGTGCCAGCAGCCCCCGGAACACTGAAGCTTTCTTT.

There are a few counts of this clone. The CDR3 protein is CASSFGGTQYF. The CDR3 DNA reads TGTGCCAGCAGCTTCGGGGGGACCCAGTACTTC. The J gene is TRBJ2-5, the V gene TRBV11-2, with D perhaps matching TRBD2 (6 bases). CDR1 and CDR2 from the germline V gene are SGHAT and FQNNGV. This CDR3 region has 11 residues. The ends were cut back, 3 bases at V and 7 bases at J, with 6 bases in the middle. Together with reference TRBV11-2 and TRBJ2-5, the CDR3 gives the full variable domain: EAGVAQSPRYKIIEKRQSVAFWCNPISGHATLYWYQQILGQGPKLLIQFQNNGVVDDSQLPKDRFSAERLKGVDSTLKIQPAKLEDSAVYLCASSFGGTQYFGPGTRLLVL.

The V call is TRBV6-5, the J call TRBJ1-6; 8 bases line up with TRBD1. V shed 2 bases, J shed 9 bases, and the junction held 9 bases outside the gene matches. The CDR3 contains 16 residues. The germline CDR1 and CDR2 sequences are MNHEY and SVGAGI. The CDR3 loop reads CASSYRTGNRASPLHF. The CDR3 DNA reads as TGTGCCAGCAGTTACCGGACAGGGAATAGGGCTTCACCCCTCCACTTT.

This clone was seen a handful of times. The chain is built from TRBV5-1 and TRBJ2-1; 7 nucleotides line up with TRBD1. V shed 3 bases and J 7 bases; nucleotides not matched to a gene: 16. CDR3 size: 17 residues. Germline CDR1 reads SGHRS; CDR2 reads YFSETQ. The CDR3 DNA reads as TGCGCCAGCAGCTCCAATCCGGGACAGCTTATGGAAAATGAGCAGTTCTTC. It is translated as CASSSNPGQLMENEQFF.

This clone occurred a few times. The chain uses TRBV28 and TRBJ2-6, with a weak D call TRBD1 (8 bases). V lost 5 bases and J 0 bases, leaving 20 bases between the germline ends. Germline V lookup: CDR1 MDHEN, CDR2 SYDVKM. The CDR3 length is 19 residues. CDR3 nucleotide sequence: TGTGCCAGCAGTGGAGCAGGGGGCGGGGGCCTCTCTGGGGCCAACGTCCTGACTTTC. Its translation is CASSGAGGGGLSGANVLTF.